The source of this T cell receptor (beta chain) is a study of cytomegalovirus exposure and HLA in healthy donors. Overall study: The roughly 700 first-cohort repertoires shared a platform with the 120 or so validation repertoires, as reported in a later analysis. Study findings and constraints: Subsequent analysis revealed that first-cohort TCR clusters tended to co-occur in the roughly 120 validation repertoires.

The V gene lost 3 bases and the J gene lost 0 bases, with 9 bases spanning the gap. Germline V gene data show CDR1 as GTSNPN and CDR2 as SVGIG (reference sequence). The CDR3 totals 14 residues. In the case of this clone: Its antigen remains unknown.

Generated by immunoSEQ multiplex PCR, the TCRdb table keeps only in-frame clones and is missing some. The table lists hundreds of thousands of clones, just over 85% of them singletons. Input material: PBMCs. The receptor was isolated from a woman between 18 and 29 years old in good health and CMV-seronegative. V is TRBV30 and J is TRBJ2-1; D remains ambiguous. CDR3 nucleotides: TGTGCCTGGAGCCCATCGGTCTCCTACAATGAGCAGTTCTTC. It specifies CAWSPSVSYNEQFF.